This T cell receptor beta chain is drawn from a study of T cell changes during pregnancy in multiple sclerosis. V trimming: 7 bases; J trimming: 0 bases; junction bases outside the gene matches: 10. This CDR3 is 17 amino acids long. CDR1 is SGDLS, CDR2 YYNGEE, per germline. TCRdb's copy holds only in-frame clones and misses some; the assay was immunoSEQ multiplex PCR. The sample yields about 79,000 clones, 85% to 95% seen once. This sequence was found in a female donor in good health, enrolled as a control in a pregnancy study. The sequencing here drew on peripheral blood, taken in the second trimester of pregnancy. The chain joins TRBV9 to TRBJ2-6, with 7 bases matching TRBD1. CDR3 sequence: CASSNWTGISGANVLTF. The DNA of the CDR3 is TGTGCCAGCTCGAACTGGACAGGCATCTCTGGGGCCAACGTCCTGACTTTC.